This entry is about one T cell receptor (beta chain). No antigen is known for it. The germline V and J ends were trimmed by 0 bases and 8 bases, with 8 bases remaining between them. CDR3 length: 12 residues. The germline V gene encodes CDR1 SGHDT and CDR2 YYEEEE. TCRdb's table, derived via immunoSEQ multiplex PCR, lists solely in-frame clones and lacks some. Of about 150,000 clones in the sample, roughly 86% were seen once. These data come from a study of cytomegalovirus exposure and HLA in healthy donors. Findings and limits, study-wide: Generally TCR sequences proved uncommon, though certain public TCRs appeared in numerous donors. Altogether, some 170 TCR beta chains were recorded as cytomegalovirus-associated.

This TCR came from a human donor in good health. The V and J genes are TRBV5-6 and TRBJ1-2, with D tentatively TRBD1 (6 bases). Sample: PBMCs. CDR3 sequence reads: CASSLEGGGYTF. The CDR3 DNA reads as TGTGCCAGCAGCTTGGAAGGGGGAGGCTACACCTTC. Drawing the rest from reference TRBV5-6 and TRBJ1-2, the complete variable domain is DAGVTQSPTHLIKTRGQQVTLRCSPKSGHDTVSWYQQALGQGPQFIFQYYEEEERQRGNFPDRFSGHQFPNYSSELNVNALLLGDSALYLCASSLEGGGYTFGSGTRLTVV.